This T cell receptor (beta chain) derives from a study of technical replicates of blood from a handful of donors. V lost 2 bases, J lost 7 bases, and 14 bases lay in between. Germline-derived CDR1 and CDR2 are SGHAT and FQNNGV. This CDR3 comprises 14 residues. TCRdb's table, derived via immunoSEQ multiplex PCR, lists solely in-frame clones and lacks some. The table includes 75,000 to 90,000 clones, 95% detected once. This chain uses TRBV11-2 with TRBJ2-5; possible D gene TRBD2, 5 bases. This clonotype originated in a human donor in good health. Sequencing was done on a sample of T cells isolated from PBMCs. CDR3 coding DNA: TGTGCCAGCAGCTTACGGCCGGACCGGGGGACCCAGTACTTC. Translated, it gives CASSLRPDRGTQYF.